This T cell receptor beta chain was obtained from a study of T cell responses to AZD1222 COVID-19 vaccine. General observations from the study: Donors skewed white British and female; clonal diversity was possibly underestimated. The breadth and depth of Spike-specific TCRs increased once two AZD1222 doses had been given.

The CDR3 runs 14 residues. Germline CDR1 is MNHEY and CDR2 is SVGAGI. V lost 11 bases to trimming and J lost 2 bases, with 16 bases between them. About this clone: Its cognate antigen is unknown.

The repertoire was sequenced with immunoSEQ multiplex PCR; TCRdb's copy has only in-frame clones and lacks some. The sample has about 110,000 clones, about 81% seen once. The specimen was peripheral blood, collected on day 0 of AZD1222 vaccination. The chain links TRBV6-5 to TRBJ2-1; D may be TRBD1 or TRBD2 (5 bases each). This TCR derives from an adult in good health. The CDR3 here is CAFRHRGPYNEQFF. CDR3 in DNA: TGTGCCTTTCGCCACCGGGGCCCCTACAATGAGCAGTTCTTC.